One sample yielded the 2 T cell receptor beta chains listed below, sequenced in a study of regulatory T cells in long-lasting Graves disease. Building the TCR beta libraries relied on iRepertoire HTBI primers, and CDR3 regions underwent Arm-PCR. One entry per CDR3 protein, called by TCRdb with MiXCR from the multiplex PCR reads. The data hold approximately 290,000 distinct CDR3 sequences, with more than 20% observed a single time. The time point: persistent/refractory GD, antithyroid drugs over 5 years with positive TRAb. Following extraction of RNA from PBMCs, that RNA was used to make the TCR library. The source was peripheral blood mononuclear cells (PBMCs), collected when the disease was refractory, from a patient treated with antithyroid drugs. The receptors shown here come from a female donor with Graves disease.

This chain links TRBV6-2 or TRBV6-3 with TRBJ2-7, with TRBD2 identical over 11 bases. Per the germline V gene, CDR1 is MNHEY and CDR2 is SVGEGT. The CDR3 consists of 14 residues. Trimming removed 4 bases from V and 12 bases from J; junction bases left unmatched: 11. CDR3 sequence reads: CASSSELAGVLGYF. The DNA of the CDR3 is TGTGCCAGCAGTTCCGAACTAGCGGGAGTCCTTGGGTACTTC.

The table lists this clonotype with many counts. This rearrangement joins TRBV7-2 to TRBJ2-5; D might be TRBD2 (6 bases). Germline values: CDR1 SGHTA, CDR2 FQGNSA. V was shortened by 5 bases and J by 1 base, with 14 bases between the two germline ends. This CDR3 is 15 amino acids long. This chain's CDR3 is CASSLSWDFQETQYF. For the CDR3, the DNA is TGTGCCAGCAGCCTTTCCTGGGACTTCCAAGAGACCCAGTACTTC.